The 7 T cell receptor beta chains reported below all come from one sample, sequenced in a study of blood T cell repertoires in COVID-19. Only in-frame clones appear in the TCRdb table, and some are missing; sequencing was by immunoSEQ multiplex PCR. The data show some 400,000 clones, 70% to 90% seen once. The specimen sequenced was peripheral blood. The receptor set was obtained from a woman aged 55-70 years with COVID-19, enrolled during active disease.

The chain employs TRBV18 and TRBJ1-1; D call uncertain. Germline loops: CDR1 KGHSH, CDR2 LQKENI. The ends were cut back, 0 bases at V and 0 bases at J, with 11 bases in the middle. This CDR3 comprises 16 residues. CDR3: CASSPPNSLMNTEAFF. DNA of the CDR3: TGTGCCAGCTCACCACCGAACAGCCTCATGAACACTGAAGCTTTCTTT.

The chain employs TRBV19 and TRBJ2-5; 9 bases are shared with TRBD2. CDR1 is LNHDA and CDR2 is SQIVND in the germline V gene (reference sequence). CDR3 length equals 15 residues. V gave up 2 bases and J gave up 2 bases; unmatched junction bases: 3. This CDR3 is CASSIWTSEQETQYF. The CDR3 coding sequence is TGTGCCAGTAGTATATGGACTAGCGAGCAAGAGACCCAGTACTTC.

The chain joins TRBV4-1 to TRBJ2-5; TRBD2 agrees at 8 bases. The CDR3 length is 18 residues. Per germline, CDR1 MGHRA and CDR2 YSYEKL. V shed 2 bases, J shed 0 bases, and the junction held 11 bases outside the gene matches. CDR3 sequence (DNA): TGCGCCAGCAGCCAACGGCCCCAGCGGGGGAGATACCAAGAGACCCAGTACTTC. Translating gives CASSQRPQRGRYQETQYF.

The V and J genes are TRBV2 and TRBJ1-4; D is ambiguous. Germline lookup yields CDR1 SNHLY and CDR2 FYNNEI. V lost 5 bases and J 4 bases, leaving 11 bases between the germline ends. The CDR3 loop spans 14 amino acids. CDR3 nucleotides: TGTGCCAGCAGTCTGGAGATAGTTAATGAAAAACTGTTTTTT. Translated: CASSLEIVNEKLFF.

J is TRBJ1-1 and V is TRBV9; a weak D match, TRBD1 (6 bases). Germline CDR1 and CDR2: SGDLS and YYNGEE. V was shortened by 4 bases and J by 0 bases, with 19 bases between the two germline ends. CDR3 size: 17 residues. CDR3 sequence (DNA): TGTGCCAGCAGCCCATCACCGATGCAGGGGATGAACACTGAAGCTTTCTTT. Amino acids: CASSPSPMQGMNTEAFF. Looking up the rest from reference TRBV9 and TRBJ1-1 gives the full variable domain: DSGVTQTPKHLITATGQRVTLRCSPRSGDLSVYWYQQSLDQGLQFLIQYYNGEERAKGNILERFSAQQFPDLHSELNLSSLELGDSALYFCASSPSPMQGMNTEAFFGQGTRLTVV.

Comments on this clone: In the same sample, other DNA sequences code for this CDR3. The chain has TRBV5-1 and TRBJ1-3; no firm D call. Trimming took off 2 bases at V and 0 bases at J, with 6 bases between the two ends. Germline assignment: CDR1 SGHRS and CDR2 YFSETQ. CDR3 length: 14 amino acids. The DNA of the CDR3 is TGCGCCAGCAGCTTAGGGAGCTCTGGAAACACCATATATTTT. This translates into CASSLGSSGNTIYF.

The V call is TRBV5-1, the J call TRBJ2-3, with a tentative D call TRBD2 (6 bases). The germline CDR1 and CDR2 sequences are SGHRS and YFSETQ. V lost 7 bases to trimming and J lost 1 base, with 13 bases between them. CDR3 length: 14 amino acids. In nucleotides, the CDR3 is TGCGCCAGCGGGTTCTGGGGGGGCACAGATACGCAGTATTTT. Translating it yields CASGFWGGTDTQYF.